This record covers a single T cell receptor beta chain. Antigen: not known. The data stem from a study of T cell responses to AZD1222 COVID-19 vaccine. Study conclusions and caveats: Repertoire sampling happened only post peak T cell response. Vaccine-associated CD4 TCRs ranged over spike, dominating at 160-218 and 743-854. Baseline testing showed seropositivity in only 6 or 7 AZD1222 recipients.

Profiled with immunoSEQ multiplex PCR; TCRdb holds only in-frame clones, not every one. The sample lists roughly 110,000 clones, nearly 90% occurring once. Germline V gives CDR1 LNHDA, CDR2 SQIVND (reference sequence). V lost 5 bases and J lost 9, with 8 bases in between. The CDR3 covers 11 residues. Second-dose intervals near 4 or 12 weeks were combined. This sample comprised peripheral blood, obtained 28 days after the second AZD1222 dose. The rearrangement uses TRBV19 and TRBJ1-5; D is unresolved. The receptor comes from an adult who received the AZD1222 COVID-19 vaccine. The CDR3 is CASSVDGPQHF. The CDR3 DNA reads TGTGCCAGTAGTGTGGACGGGCCCCAGCATTTT.